This TCR beta chain came from a study of blood T cell repertoires in COVID-19. Study details: Some COVID-19 samples were acute and others convalescent; all came from the United States, Italy and Spain.

The data were produced by immunoSEQ multiplex PCR, yet TCRdb's version contains in-frame clones alone and is incomplete. In the table there are around 60,000 clones, just under 75% of which are singletons. The V end lost 7 bases, the J end lost 2 bases, and 11 bases lay between the germline ends. CDR3 size: 13 residues. CDR1 ENHRY and CDR2 SYGVKD come from the germline V gene. The chain has TRBV10-3 and TRBJ1-2, with D tentatively TRBD1 (6 bases). The sample was peripheral blood. The sequence was obtained from a woman in her 70s with COVID-19, enrolled during active disease. The CDR3 DNA follows: TGTGCCATCAAAGCAGGGGTGAACTATGGCTACACCTTC. Its protein is CAIKAGVNYGYTF.